The present TCR beta chain was sequenced within a study of blood T cells in healthy people across ages. Overall study findings and caveats: Diversity of TCR beta per million T cells declined in a roughly linear way with age. Total diversity from one million sequenced T cells was likely underestimated.

Germline V gives CDR1 KGHSH, CDR2 LQKENI. This CDR3 is 14 amino acids long. V lost 2 bases to trimming and J lost 8 bases, with 10 bases between them. Peripheral blood was drawn, around 9.4 milliliters per donor. To note about this clonotype: Its antigen is not known.

Using a J-beta primer mix together with a sample-barcoded 5' primer, a second PCR was run for roughly 6 to 12 cycles. A template-switch adaptor containing 12 random nucleotides labeled each cDNA molecule. MiXCR, applied by TCRdb to the 5' RACE reads, yields one record per CDR3 protein. The sample carries 700,000 or so distinct CDR3 sequences, 22% recorded once. This sequence originates from a man between 65 and 85 years old in good health. The rearrangement links TRBV18 to TRBJ1-6, with D maybe TRBD1 (5 bases). Source material: blood. CDR3 in amino acids: CASSPVDSYSPLHF. Here the CDR3 DNA reads TGTGCCAGCTCACCAGTCGACAGCTATTCACCCCTCCACTTT. The entire variable domain, with the rest obtained from reference TRBV18 and TRBJ1-6, is as follows: NAGVMQNPRHLVRRRGQEARLRCSPMKGHSHVYWYRQLPEEGLKFMVYLQKENIIDESGMPKERFSAEFPKEGPSILRIQQVVRGDSAAYFCASSPVDSYSPLHFGNGTRLTVT.